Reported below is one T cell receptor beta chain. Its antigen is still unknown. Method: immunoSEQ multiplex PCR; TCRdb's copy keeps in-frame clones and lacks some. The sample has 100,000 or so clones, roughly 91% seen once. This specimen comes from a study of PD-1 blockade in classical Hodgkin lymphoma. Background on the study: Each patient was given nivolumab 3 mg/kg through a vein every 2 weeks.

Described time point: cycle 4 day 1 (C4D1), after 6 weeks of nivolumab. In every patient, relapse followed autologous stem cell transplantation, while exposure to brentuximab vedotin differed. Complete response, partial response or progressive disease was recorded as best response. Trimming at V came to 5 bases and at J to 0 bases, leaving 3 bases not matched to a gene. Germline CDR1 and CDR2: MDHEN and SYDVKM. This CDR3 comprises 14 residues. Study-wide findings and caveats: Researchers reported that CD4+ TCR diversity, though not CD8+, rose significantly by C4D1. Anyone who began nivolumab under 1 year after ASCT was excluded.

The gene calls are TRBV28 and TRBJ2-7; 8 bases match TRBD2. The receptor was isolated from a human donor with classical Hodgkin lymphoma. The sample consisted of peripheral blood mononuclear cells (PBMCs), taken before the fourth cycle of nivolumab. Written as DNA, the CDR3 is TGTGCCAGCAGTCCTAGCGGGTCCTCCTACGAGCAGTACTTC. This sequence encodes CASSPSGSSYEQYF.